This TCR beta chain appears in the sequencing data of a study of cytomegalovirus exposure and HLA in healthy donors (TCRdb year 2017). For the wider study: An earlier analysis of approximately 550 of the donors reported 250 to 350 Gb of sequence data and about 100 million unique TCR beta sequences from 190 million or so T cells. All discovery cohort repertoires had been generated on a single sequencing platform. The study was designed to test whether signatures of past pathogen exposure could be identified by cataloging public T cell receptors. To predict cytomegalovirus infection status, the study combined high-throughput TCR immunosequencing, statistical association of individual TCRs with disease status, and machine learning. Among the approximately 430 genotyped donors, about 83% belonged to the genetic ancestry cluster associated with self-reported Caucasian donors. Donor age, sex, ethnicity and CMV serostatus were compiled alongside the repertoire data. A later genetic analysis used genome-wide SNP genotypes for about 55% of the 666 donors, treating that subset as a discovery cohort. Along with the approximately 700-subject first cohort, a separate validation cohort of about 110 different subjects was used. A later analysis re-examined previously published TCR beta repertoires from more than 650 donors and added high-resolution HLA genotyping to investigate patterns of TCR occurrence. Roughly 5 DR-DQ haplotypes were handled as single units for association and clustering, since linkage in the cohort was strong. In an earlier analysis of roughly 600 of the donors, high-throughput TCR beta sequencing was used to judge whether each TCR beta V gene segment behaved as functional or pseudogenic. In the later analysis, no new phenotypic data were used to find candidate immune exposures; instead, reliance was placed on TCR beta sequences and their occurrence across donors. Typing coverage varied by locus: roughly 620-640 donors for A, B, C, DRB1 and DQB1; approximately 500 for DQA1; around 570 for DPA1; some 470 for DPB1. HLA typing included class I and class II loci at four-digit resolution. Using immunosequencing, the study profiled T cell repertoires from some 670 subjects and related those repertoires to cytomegalovirus serostatus. Among some 410 genotyped donors of the cohort, an average of 235,054 unique TCR beta nucleotide sequences were sequenced per donor, roughly 20% of them non-productive. Approximately 300 gigabases of sequencing data and around 85 million unique TCR sequences made up an early release that covered some 640 HLA-typed donors.

For this clone: The clone's antigen remains unknown. The record has no base qualities; no much larger clone is one base away.

The cohort was made up of roughly 670 healthy bone marrow donors. All cohort members were sampled while nominally healthy, although unrecorded immune exposures were likely present. The donor tested CMV seronegative and was one of the 352 seronegative cohort members. Every donor gave a peripheral blood sample, and the peripheral blood mononuclear cells from that sample were used for TCR beta sequencing. Genomic DNA was extracted from the blood cell samples with the Qiagen DNeasy Blood Extraction Kit. What the study reported, not specific to this receptor: A later analysis reported that several top co-occurrence clusters appeared linked to parvovirus B19, influenza, CMV and Epstein-Barr virus. Correlated functional status among segregating V segments might reflect linkage disequilibrium, but an unknown experimental factor could not be ruled out. Compared with the 666-donor mean, donors in an Asian-associated ancestry cluster had fewer N-insertions in productive TCRs, according to a later genetic analysis. Broadly in line with IMGT annotations, most TCR beta V segments showed up in productive rearrangements about 90% or about 30% of the time in an earlier analysis of around 600 of the donors. Most CMV-associated TCR beta chains appeared to be HLA-restricted in a later analysis, and the HLA associations seemed to be driven largely by CMV exposure. Because HLA typing was missing for some donors at each locus, association tests included only the typed subset. The study listed 150 to 200 TCR beta chains as associated with cytomegalovirus. When HLA alleles, especially DR and DQ, strongly co-occurred, attributing TCR associations to individual alleles was difficult. In both the original and validation cohorts, the classifier was reported to diagnose cytomegalovirus status with high specificity and sensitivity. The earlier analysis of approximately 560 of the donors excluded roughly 16 rarely observed V segments, including chromosome 9 orphons, because counts were too low. At a false discovery rate of 0.05, a later analysis linked approximately 18,000 TCR beta sequences to specific HLA alleles. A later genetic analysis associated a missense DCLRE1C variant with V-gene and J-gene trimming of TCR beta chains, and an independent cohort replicated the association. It was suggested by the authors that the approach could potentially be generalized to other disease states and immunological phenotypes. A few of the identified cytomegalovirus-associated TCR beta chains were confirmed in vitro to be specific for cytomegalovirus antigens. For the cohort, immune exposure information was limited to CMV serostatus. Most TCR sequences were seen in very few donors, while some public TCRs were found in many individuals. The 87-base-pair reads could not distinguish some IMGT-functional V segments, including TRBV6-2 and TRBV6-3, so those segments were excluded. The cohort was sequenced for TCR beta chains only, and without alpha or paired-chain data the features that could be detected were limited. In a later analysis, the rate of TCR association differed among HLA loci, with DRB1 alleles having the most associated TCRs and HLA-C alleles having the fewest. A later analysis found that HLA-associated TCR beta chains were more clonally expanded and had lower generation probabilities than equally common non-associated chains. Roughly uniform sequencing depth across donors was assumed in presence/absence analyses, although this assumption may not hold. A cluster of highly shared sequence variants was judged likely to be a technical artifact of the sequencing pipeline. A further reported finding was that TCR beta sequences accurately predicted the HLA-A and HLA-B alleles for most subjects in the first cohort.

Library construction relied on the immunoSEQ multiplex PCR assay. A mixture of 60 forward primers for TCR Vbeta segments and 13 reverse primers for TCR Jbeta segments was used in the multiplex PCR. The CDR3 region of rearranged TCR beta genes was amplified from genomic DNA by a multiplex PCR assay. Amplified TCR beta libraries were sequenced as 87-base-pair reads on the Illumina HiSeq System. Per the original workflow: A later analysis tallied around 80 million unique TCR beta chains across the 640 or so repertoires, and about 10 million of those chains were shared by two or more donors. To remove PCR and sequencing errors, raw reads were error-corrected and collapsed into unique sequences using a nearest-neighbor algorithm that merged closely related sequences. V, D and J gene segments were assigned by aligning CDR3 sequences to IMGT reference sequences. For a sequence to be retained, a match of at least six nucleotides was required to both a V gene segment and a J gene segment. Rearrangements were classified as productive when the CDR3 lacked stop codons and remained in frame with V and J, and all other rearrangements were classified as non-productive. CDR3 was defined by IMGT convention, running from the second conserved V-encoded cysteine to the conserved J-encoded phenylalanine. In an earlier analysis of more than 550 of the donors, sequences lacking an unambiguous match to a single V gene segment were excluded. An earlier analysis of over 450 of the donors classified V segments as functional when productive rearrangements were above 56.7% and as segregating when the standard deviation between donors was above 5%. A statistical classification framework was developed to diagnose cytomegalovirus status using the catalog of TCR beta chain sequences. A later analysis assigned V and J genes by comparing TCR nucleotide sequences with IMGT/GENE-DB human TR gene sequences. Using the TCRdist pipeline, a later analysis assigned CDR3 sequences along with most-parsimonious VDJ recombination scenarios. A later analysis defined each TCR beta chain by its CDR3 amino acid sequence plus V-gene family, and excluded reads lacking a unique V-gene family. In a later analysis, some 600 highly shared, low-generation-probability nucleotide sequences were removed to address suspected cross-contamination and a sequencing artifact. In a later analysis, a clonal expansion index for each public chain was calculated from normalized within-repertoire ranks of inferred template counts. A later analysis computed generation probabilities with a VDJ recombination model fitted to out-of-frame rearrangements, and checked the results against IGoR. A later analysis scored TCR-TCR, TCR-HLA and TCR-CMV co-occurrence with hypergeometric tests, applying a repertoire-size bias correction to TCR pairs. A later analysis estimated false discovery rates by permuting HLA or CMV assignments 20 times. In a later analysis, co-occurring TCRs were grouped using DBSCAN, with TCRdist sequence similarity added in when clustering inside HLA-allele-positive subsets. Co-occurrence clustering excluded repertoires with fewer than 30,000 or more than 120,000 public chains, plus five with anomalous nucleotide sharing. In its TCRdb copy, this immuneACCESS table keeps in-frame sequences only and misses some clones. Where compared with another copy, unresolved V genes explain less than half of these, and the others have no known cause. Clonal size and the V and J genes are those of that table, whereas D and trimming came from the DNA. The sample table lists about 270,000 clones, about 75% of them with a count of one. Of the sample, over 2% is held by the ten largest clones.

There are 16 amino acids in the CDR3, from cysteine to phenylalanine inclusive. CDR3 DNA only is kept here, 48 bases in frame from base 1. The V end gives up 2 bases and the J end 4 bases, leaving 8 bases in the junction not matched to a gene. Based on the germline V gene, the CDR1 and CDR2 sequences are SGHDT and YYEEEE. The sequencing input was PBMCs. The chain links TRBV5-6 with TRBJ2-7, with 11 bases in between that match TRBD2. The TCR was taken from a female donor in good health and CMV-seronegative. The DNA sequence follows: TGTGCCAGCAGCTTCGGGACTAGCGGAGGAAGATACGAGCAGTACTTC. This sequence encodes CASSFGTSGGRYEQYF.